Listed here is a single T cell receptor beta chain. Its target is not known. Relative to the germline gene, one junction end is altered; a read error may explain this. The data were obtained in a study of human T cells and chemical hapten exposure. About the study: Donors were sensitized with 2% DPC on the upper inner arm. Study findings and constraints: Positive correlation was observed between PT1 expanded TCR counts and patch test score.

One entry per CDR3 protein, called by TCRdb with MiXCR from the RACE reads. The sample shows about 87,000 distinct CDR3 sequences, around 10% of them seen only once. Described time point: pre-sensitization, week 0. Treatment specified: therapeutic diphenylcyclopropenone sensitization with weekly scalp DPC. CDR1 is LNHDA and CDR2 is SQIVND in the germline V gene (reference sequence). CDR3 size: 17 residues. The specimen was whole blood, collected in connection with sensitization to the hapten diphenylcyclopropenone (DPC). The chain recombines TRBV19 with TRBJ1-5; D unresolved. This TCR came from a woman in her thirties or forties with alopecia areata. Some clones in this sample may be carry-over from other donors' samples. CDR3 nucleotide sequence: TGTGCCAGTGGGAGGGCAGCCCCCGTCTATAGCAGTCAGCCCCAGCATTTT. The encoded protein is CASGRAAPVYSSQPQHF.